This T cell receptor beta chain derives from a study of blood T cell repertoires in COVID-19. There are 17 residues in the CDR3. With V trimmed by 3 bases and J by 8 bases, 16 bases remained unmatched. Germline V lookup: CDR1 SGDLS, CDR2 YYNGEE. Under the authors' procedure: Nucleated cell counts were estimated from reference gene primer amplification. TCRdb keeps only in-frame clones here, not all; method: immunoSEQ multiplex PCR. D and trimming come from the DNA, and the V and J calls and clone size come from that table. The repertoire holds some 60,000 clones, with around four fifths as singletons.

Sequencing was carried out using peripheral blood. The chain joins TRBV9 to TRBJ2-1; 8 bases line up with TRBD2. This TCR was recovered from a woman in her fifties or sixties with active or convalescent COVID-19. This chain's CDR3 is CASSAHLPGTRGDEQFF. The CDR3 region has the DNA TGTGCCAGCAGCGCCCACCTACCCGGGACTAGGGGGGATGAGCAGTTCTTC.